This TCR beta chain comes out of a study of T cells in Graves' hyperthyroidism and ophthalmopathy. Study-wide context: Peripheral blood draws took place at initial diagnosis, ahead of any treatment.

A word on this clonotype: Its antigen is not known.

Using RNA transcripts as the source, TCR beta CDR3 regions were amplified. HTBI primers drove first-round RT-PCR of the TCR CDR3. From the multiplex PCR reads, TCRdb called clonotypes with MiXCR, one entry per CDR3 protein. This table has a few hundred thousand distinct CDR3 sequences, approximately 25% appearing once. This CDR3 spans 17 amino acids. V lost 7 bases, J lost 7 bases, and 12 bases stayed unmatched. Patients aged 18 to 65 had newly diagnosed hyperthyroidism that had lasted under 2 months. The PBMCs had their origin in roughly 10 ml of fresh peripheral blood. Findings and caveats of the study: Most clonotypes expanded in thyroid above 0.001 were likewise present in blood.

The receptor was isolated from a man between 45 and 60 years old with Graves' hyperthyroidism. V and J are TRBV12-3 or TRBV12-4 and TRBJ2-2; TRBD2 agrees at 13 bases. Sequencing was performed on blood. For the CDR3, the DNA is TGTGCCAGCAAGCCCGGACTAGCGGGAGTTATTGGCGGGGAGCTGTTTTTT. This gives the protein CASKPGLAGVIGGELFF.